This TCR beta chain is drawn from a study of PD-1 blockade in classical Hodgkin lymphoma. Findings and caveats of the study: Newly diagnosed patients and complete responders had comparable diversity at baseline. No one has yet defined what causes the repertoire differences, which may be disease activity or prior therapy. CD4+ but not CD8+ TCR diversity rose significantly by C4D1.

Assay used: immunoSEQ multiplex PCR; TCRdb lists only in-frame clones, some missing. The table lists about 61,000 clones, 87% of them singletons. Described time point: cycle 4 day 1 (C4D1), after less than seven weeks of nivolumab. Every patient relapsed after autologous stem cell transplantation, and brentuximab vedotin exposure varied. The patients, who had relapsed/refractory classical Hodgkin lymphoma, achieved best responses of complete response, partial response or progressive disease. Worth noting for this clone: Its antigen is unknown. The junction shows a germline mismatch at one end, possibly a read error.

The CDR3 is 14 amino acids. Germline V CDR1 and CDR2: MNHEY, SMNVEV (reference sequence). This sample comprised peripheral blood mononuclear cells (PBMCs), obtained before the fourth cycle of nivolumab. This TCR came from a human donor with classical Hodgkin lymphoma. The chain joins TRBV27 to TRBJ1-6, with TRBD1 identical over 7 bases. CDR3 in amino acids: CASRGWSYNSPLHF. For the CDR3, the DNA is TGCGCCAGCAGGGGGTGGTCCTATAATTCACCCCTCCACTTT.